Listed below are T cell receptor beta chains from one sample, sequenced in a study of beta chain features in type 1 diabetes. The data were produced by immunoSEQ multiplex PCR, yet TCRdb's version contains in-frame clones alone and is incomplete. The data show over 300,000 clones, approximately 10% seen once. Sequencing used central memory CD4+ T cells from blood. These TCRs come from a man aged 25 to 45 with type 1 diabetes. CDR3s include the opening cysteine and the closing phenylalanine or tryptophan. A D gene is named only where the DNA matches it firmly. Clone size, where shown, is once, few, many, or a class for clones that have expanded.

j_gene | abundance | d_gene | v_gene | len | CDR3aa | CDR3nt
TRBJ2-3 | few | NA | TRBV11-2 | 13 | CATSRGGADTQYF | TGTGCCACCAGCCGGGGTGGCGCAGATACGCAGTATTTT
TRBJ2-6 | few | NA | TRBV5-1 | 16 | CASSLGLNSGANVLTF | TGCGCCAGCAGCCTCGGACTCAACTCTGGGGCCAACGTCCTGACTTTC
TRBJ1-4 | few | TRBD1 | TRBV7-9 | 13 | CASSRDRNEKLFF | TGTGCCAGCAGCCGGGACAGAAATGAAAAACTGTTTTTT
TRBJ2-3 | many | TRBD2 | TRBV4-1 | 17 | CASSQGLTSGGTDTQYF | TGCGCCAGCAGCCAGGGTCTCACTAGCGGGGGAACAGATACGCAGTATTTT
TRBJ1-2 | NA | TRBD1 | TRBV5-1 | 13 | CASSFEGADGYTF | TGCGCCAGCAGCTTTGAGGGGGCGGATGGCTACACCTTC
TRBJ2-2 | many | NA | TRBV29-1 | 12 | CSVLSNTGELFF | TGCAGCGTTTTGTCGAACACCGGGGAGCTGTTTTTT
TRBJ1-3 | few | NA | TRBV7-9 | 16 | CASTEDRGTAGNTIYF | TGTGCCAGCACCGAGGACAGAGGCACGGCAGGAAACACCATATATTTT
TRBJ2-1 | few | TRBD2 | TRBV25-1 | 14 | CASSGSGGYNEQFF | TGTGCCAGCAGTGGATCGGGAGGCTACAATGAGCAGTTCTTC
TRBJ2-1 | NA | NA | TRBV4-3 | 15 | CASSQERTVYNEQFF | TGCGCCAGCAGCCAAGAGAGGACAGTCTACAATGAGCAGTTCTTC
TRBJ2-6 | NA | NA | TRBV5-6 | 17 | CASSLSQGKDGANVLTF | TGTGCCAGCAGCTTGAGTCAGGGAAAGGATGGGGCCAACGTCCTGACTTTC
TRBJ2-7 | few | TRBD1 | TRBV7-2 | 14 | CASSPGTGGYEQYF | TGTGCCAGCAGCCCCGGGACAGGGGGGTACGAGCAGTACTTC
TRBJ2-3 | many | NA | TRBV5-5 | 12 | CASSSGTDTQYF | TGTGCCAGCAGCTCAGGCACAGATACGCAGTATTTT
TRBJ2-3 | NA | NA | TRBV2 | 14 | CASSGERFTDTQYF | TGTGCCAGCAGTGGGGAGAGATTCACAGATACGCAGTATTTT
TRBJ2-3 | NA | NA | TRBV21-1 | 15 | CASSKHVAGTDTQYF | TGTGCCAGCAGCAAACACGTGGCGGGCACAGATACGCAGTATTTT
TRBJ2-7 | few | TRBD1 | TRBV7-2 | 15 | CASSLGQGLSYEQYF | TGTGCCAGCAGCTTAGGACAGGGGCTCTCCTACGAGCAGTACTTC
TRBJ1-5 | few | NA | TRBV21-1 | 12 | CASSSASQPQHF | TGTGCCAGCAGCAGTGCGAGTCAGCCCCAGCATTTT
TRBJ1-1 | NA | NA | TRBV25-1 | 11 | CASSLDFEAFF | TGTGCCAGCAGCCTCGACTTTGAAGCTTTCTTT
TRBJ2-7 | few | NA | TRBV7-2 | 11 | CASSSRSEQYF | TGTGCCAGCAGCTCCCGCTCCGAGCAGTACTTC
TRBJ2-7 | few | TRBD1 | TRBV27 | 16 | CASSPTATTGSNEQYF | TGTGCCAGCAGTCCGACGGCGACGACAGGGTCCAACGAGCAGTACTTC
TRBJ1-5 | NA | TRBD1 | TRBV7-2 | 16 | CASSFGGTGSDQPQHF | TGTGCCAGCAGCTTCGGCGGGACAGGGTCGGATCAGCCCCAGCATTTT
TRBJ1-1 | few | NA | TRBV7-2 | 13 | CASSSQGDTEAFF | TGTGCCAGCAGCTCCCAGGGAGACACTGAAGCTTTCTTT
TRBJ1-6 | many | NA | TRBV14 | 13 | CASSPHLNSPLHF | TGTGCCAGCAGCCCACATTTAAATTCACCCCTCCACTTT
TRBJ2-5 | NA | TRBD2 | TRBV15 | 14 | CATSIPGLGGTQYF | TGTGCCACCAGCATACCGGGACTAGGCGGGACCCAGTACTTC
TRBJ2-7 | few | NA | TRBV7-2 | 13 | CASNPNREVEQYF | TGTGCCAGCAACCCGAACAGGGAGGTCGAGCAGTACTTC
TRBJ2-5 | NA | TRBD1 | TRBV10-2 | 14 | CASSVTGAQETQYF | TGCGCCAGCAGTGTTACAGGGGCCCAAGAGACCCAGTACTTC
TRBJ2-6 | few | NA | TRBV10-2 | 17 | CASSQTALEAGANVLTF | TGCGCCAGCAGCCAGACAGCTTTAGAAGCTGGGGCCAACGTCCTGACTTTC
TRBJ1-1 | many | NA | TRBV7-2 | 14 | CASSPRTRGAEAFF | TGTGCCAGCAGCCCACGGACCCGCGGCGCTGAAGCTTTCTTT
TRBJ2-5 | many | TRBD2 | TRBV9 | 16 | CASSTGTSGVQETQYF | TGTGCCAGCAGTACCGGGACTAGCGGGGTCCAAGAGACCCAGTACTTC
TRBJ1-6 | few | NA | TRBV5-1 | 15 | CASSQGDRGNSPLHF | TGCGCCAGCAGCCAGGGTGATCGGGGTAATTCACCCCTCCACTTT
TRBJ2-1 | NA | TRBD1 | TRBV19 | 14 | CATAGTGATNEQFF | TGTGCCACCGCCGGGACAGGGGCGACGAATGAGCAGTTCTTC
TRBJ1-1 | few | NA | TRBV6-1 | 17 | CASSEIYPGTRNTEAFF | TGTGCCAGCAGTGAAATTTACCCCGGCACCCGGAACACTGAAGCTTTCTTT
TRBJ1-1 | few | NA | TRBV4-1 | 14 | CASSQDGRNTEAFF | TGCGCCAGCAGCCAAGATGGAAGGAACACTGAAGCTTTCTTT
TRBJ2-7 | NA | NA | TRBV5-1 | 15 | CASSLGGDNSYEQYF | TGCGCCAGCAGCTTGGGGGGAGATAACTCCTACGAGCAGTACTTC
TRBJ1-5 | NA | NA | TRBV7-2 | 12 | CASSYEDQPQHF | TGTGCCAGCAGCTATGAGGATCAGCCCCAGCATTTT
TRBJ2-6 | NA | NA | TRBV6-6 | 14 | CASSYGSGANVLTF | TGTGCCAGCAGTTACGGCTCTGGGGCCAACGTCCTGACTTTC
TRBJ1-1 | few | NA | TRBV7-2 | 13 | CASSPSVNTEAFF | TGTGCCAGCAGCCCGTCAGTGAACACTGAAGCTTTCTTT
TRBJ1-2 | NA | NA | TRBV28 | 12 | CASSTDKDGYTF | TGTGCCAGCAGCACGGACAAAGATGGCTACACCTTC
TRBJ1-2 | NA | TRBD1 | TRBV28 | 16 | CASSSSGTGWNYGYTF | TGTGCCAGCAGTTCATCCGGGACAGGGTGGAACTATGGCTACACCTTC
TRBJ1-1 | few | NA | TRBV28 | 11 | CASSLTTEAFF | TGTGCCAGCAGTTTAACCACTGAAGCTTTCTTT
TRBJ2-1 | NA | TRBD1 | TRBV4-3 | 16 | CASSQERTGVRDKQFF | TGCGCCAGCAGCCAAGAAAGGACAGGGGTTAGAGATAAGCAGTTCTTC
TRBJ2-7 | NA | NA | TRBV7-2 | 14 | CASSLGPSWYEQYF | TGTGCCAGCAGCTTAGGTCCTAGCTGGTACGAGCAGTACTTC
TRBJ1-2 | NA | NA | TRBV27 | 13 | CASSLRPGEGYTF | TGTGCCAGCAGTTTAAGGCCAGGGGAAGGCTACACCTTC
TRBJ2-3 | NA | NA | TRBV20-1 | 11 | CSANREDTQYF | TGCAGTGCAAATCGCGAGGATACGCAGTATTTT
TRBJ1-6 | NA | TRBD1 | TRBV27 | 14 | CASSFGQGGSPLHF | TGTGCCAGCAGTTTTGGGCAGGGGGGATCACCCCTCCACTTT
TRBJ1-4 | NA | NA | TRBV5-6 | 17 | CASSLFGGYGTNEKLFF | TGTGCCAGCAGCTTGTTCGGGGGATATGGAACTAATGAAAAACTGTTTTTT
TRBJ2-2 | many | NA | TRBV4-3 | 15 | CASSQGRPNTGELFF | TGCGCCAGCAGCCAAGGGCGGCCGAACACCGGGGAGCTGTTTTTT
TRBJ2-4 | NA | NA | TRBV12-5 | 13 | CASGLAGGNIQYF | TGTGCTAGTGGTTTGGCAGGGGGGAACATTCAGTACTTC
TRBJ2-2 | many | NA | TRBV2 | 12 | CASSEDTGELFF | TGTGCCAGCAGTGAGGACACCGGGGAGCTGTTTTTT
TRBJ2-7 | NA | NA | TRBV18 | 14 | CASSPPGSGYEQYF | TGTGCCAGCTCACCACCGGGTAGCGGATACGAGCAGTACTTC
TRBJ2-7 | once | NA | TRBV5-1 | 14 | CATTRGPSSYEQYF | TGCGCCACCACGCGAGGCCCCAGCTCCTACGAGCAGTACTTC
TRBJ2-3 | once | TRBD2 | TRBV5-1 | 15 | CASSSPSGVTDTQYF | TGCGCCAGCAGCTCCCCTAGCGGGGTCACAGATACGCAGTATTTT
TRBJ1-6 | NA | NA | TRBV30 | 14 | CAWIRPVDNSPLHF | TGTGCCTGGATTAGGCCAGTTGATAATTCACCCCTCCACTTT
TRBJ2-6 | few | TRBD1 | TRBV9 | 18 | CASSPRQGALAGANVLTF | TGTGCCAGCAGCCCCCGACAGGGGGCGCTTGCTGGGGCCAACGTCCTGACTTTC
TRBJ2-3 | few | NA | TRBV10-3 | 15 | CAISLSGTVTDTQYF | TGTGCCATCTCATTGTCAGGGACGGTCACAGATACGCAGTATTTT
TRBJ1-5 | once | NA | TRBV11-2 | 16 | CASSLLGLVEGQPQHF | TGTGCCAGCAGCTTATTGGGACTCGTAGAGGGTCAGCCCCAGCATTTT